The 18 T cell receptor beta chains listed next were all sequenced from one sample in a study of T cells after yellow fever vaccination. A single record per CDR3 protein comes from TCRdb applying MiXCR to the 5' RACE reads. The sample lists 55,000 or so distinct CDR3 sequences; 6% to 8.5% were seen once. The sequencing here drew on CD8+ T cells not binding an NS4B(214-222) dextramer, sorted from PBMCs, taken about 49 days after the first yellow fever vaccination. The receptors stem from a man aged 18 to 29 who received the YFV17D yellow fever vaccine.

There are a few counts of this clonotype. The chain has TRBV28 and TRBJ2-5; D possibly corresponds to TRBD1 (6 bases). V gave up 4 bases and J gave up 2 bases, with 14 bases separating them. CDR3 length: 15 amino acids. The germline CDR1 and CDR2 sequences are MDHEN and SYDVKM. The CDR3 DNA is TGTGCCAGCAGTTCCCGGGACAAGTTTCAAGAGACCCAGTACTTC. This translates into CASSSRDKFQETQYF.

About this clonotype itself: Since no conserved phenylalanine or tryptophan closes the CDR3, a read error is the likely cause. The limits of the CDR3 on the DNA are not certain, so only TCRdb's listed CDR3 is given. The chain uses TRBV7-9 and TRBJ2-5; the DNA was not compared with TRBD1, the D call given in the table. Both ends counted, the CDR3 spans 12 residues. Per germline, CDR1 SEHNR and CDR2 FQNEAQ (reference sequence). CDR3 sequence reads: CASSSALDVPSC.

There are many counts of this clonotype. The chain carries TRBV2 and TRBJ2-5; D unresolved. There are 13 residues in the CDR3. Germline assignment: CDR1 SNHLY and CDR2 FYNNEI. V lost 4 bases to trimming and J lost 3 bases, with 9 bases between them. In DNA form, the CDR3 reads TGTGCCAGCAGTGCCCGTGGAAAAGAGACCCAGTACTTC. This encodes CASSARGKETQYF.

This chain uses TRBV29-1 with TRBJ2-5; D may be TRBD1 (7 bases). The CDR3 is 14 amino acids. Trimming left V 4 bases short and J 3 bases short, with 15 bases between. The germline V gene encodes CDR1 SQVTM and CDR2 ANQGSEA. The CDR3 DNA reads as TGCAGCGTTGGGGGGGCCCAGGGGGAAGAGACCCAGTACTTC. Encoded protein: CSVGGAQGEETQYF.

This clonotype occurred many times. This chain joins TRBV12-3 or TRBV12-4 and TRBJ2-4; 13 bases map to TRBD2. V was pared by 5 bases and J by 8 bases, with 9 bases of the junction left unmatched. This CDR3 is built from 16 residues. This CDR3 reads CASSPPTSGGWDIQYF. In nucleotides, the CDR3 is TGTGCCAGCAGTCCCCCGACTAGCGGGGGGTGGGACATTCAGTACTTC.

About this clonotype: This could be a read error, since a much larger clone is one nucleotide away. The gene calls are TRBV4-3 and TRBJ2-2; 12 bases are shared with TRBD2. The CDR3 contains 17 residues. Germline V gene data show CDR1 as LGHNA and CDR2 as YSLEER. The CDR3 DNA is TGCGCCAGCCGCCAAGGACTAGCGGGGATGAACACCGGGGAGCTGTTTTTT. Translated: CASRQGLAGMNTGELFF.

This clonotype was observed at least ten times. V usage is TRBV7-3 and J usage is TRBJ1-3; D may be TRBD1 (6 bases). Germline CDR1 and CDR2: SGHTA and FQGTGA. V lost 5 bases to trimming and J lost 4 bases, with 12 bases between them. CDR3 length: 14 amino acids. The CDR3, as DNA: TGTGCCAGCAGCCCGGACAGTAGGGGAAACACCATATATTTT. Translated, it gives CASSPDSRGNTIYF. The full variable domain, in which reference TRBV7-3 and TRBJ1-3 provide the parts outside the CDR3, is GAGVSQTPSNKVTEKGKYVELRCDPISGHTALYWYRQSLGQGPEFLIYFQGTGAADDSGLPNDRFFAVRPEGSVSTLKIQRTERGDSAVYLCASSPDSRGNTIYFGEGSWLTVV.

This clonotype was seen once. A read error may be the cause here, since a much bigger clone is one base away. The chain employs TRBV20-1 and TRBJ2-1, with TRBD1 as a possible D gene (6 bases). Germline loops: CDR1 DFQATT, CDR2 SNEGSKA (reference sequence). The CDR3 covers 15 residues. Here the CDR3 reads CSARERRQAYNEQFF. The CDR3, as DNA: TGCAGTGCTCGAGAGAGGAGACAGGCCTACAATGAGCAGTTCTTC.

This clonotype was recorded a few times. This chain links TRBV7-9 with TRBJ2-1, with 7 bases fitting TRBD2. Germline V gene data show CDR1 as SEHNR and CDR2 as FQNEAQ (reference sequence). After removal of 4 bases from V and 5 bases from J, the junction contained 8 bases not matched to a gene. This CDR3 comprises 15 residues. The CDR3 sequence: CASSSGLVLDNEQFF. The CDR3 DNA reads TGTGCCAGCAGCTCAGGACTAGTACTCGACAATGAGCAGTTCTTC. The entire variable domain, with the rest obtained from reference TRBV7-9 and TRBJ2-1, is as follows: DTGVSQNPRHKITKRGQNVTFRCDPISEHNRLYWYRQTLGQGPEFLTYFQNEAQLEKSRLLSDRFSAERPKGSFSTLEIQRTEQGDSAMYLCASSSGLVLDNEQFFGPGTRLTVL.

The chain recombines TRBV4-3 with TRBJ2-2, with D perhaps matching TRBD1 (5 bases). Germline-derived CDR1 and CDR2 are LGHNA and YSLEER. V gave up 0 bases and J gave up 6 bases, with 20 bases separating them. This CDR3 has 18 amino acids. CDR3: CASSQDLRARVMAGELFF. CDR3 DNA: TGCGCCAGCAGCCAAGATCTACGAGCCAGGGTGATGGCCGGGGAGCTGTTTTTT.

The genes are TRBV4-1 and TRBJ2-5, with a tentative D call TRBD2 (5 bases). CDR3 length: 15 residues. Germline V gene data show CDR1 as MGHRA and CDR2 as YSYEKL. V was clipped by 0 bases and J by 4 bases, with 12 bases between them. The CDR3 DNA reads TGCGCCAGCAGCCAAGATCCCGGGGTAGGAGAGACCCAGTACTTC. It specifies CASSQDPGVGETQYF.

This chain connects TRBV3-1 to TRBJ2-7; TRBD2 aligns across 9 bases. This CDR3 spans 15 amino acids. V shed 1 base, J shed 3 bases, and the junction held 4 bases outside the gene matches. Germline V gives CDR1 LGHDT, CDR2 YNNKEL (reference sequence). As DNA, the CDR3 is TGTGCCAGCAGCCAAGCGCCTAGCGGGGACTACGAGCAGTACTTC. Encoded protein: CASSQAPSGDYEQYF.

This clonotype was detected only a few times. The V gene is TRBV19, the J gene TRBJ2-2, with D possibly being TRBD2 (6 bases). Germline values: CDR1 LNHDA, CDR2 SQIVND (reference sequence). There are 17 residues in the CDR3. Trimming stripped 0 bases from V and 4 bases from J, with 15 bases between. The CDR3 loop is CASSIDPGGLSTGELFF. The DNA of the CDR3 is TGTGCCAGTAGTATAGATCCCGGGGGTCTGAGCACCGGGGAGCTGTTTTTT.

The V and J genes are TRBV5-6 and TRBJ2-1; no clear D. Germline assignment: CDR1 SGHDT and CDR2 YYEEEE. V was clipped by 4 bases and J by 3 bases, with 17 bases between them. CDR3 size: 16 residues. CDR3 sequence (DNA): TGTGCCAGCAGCACCGCCAGACCGTTGTTCTACAATGAGCAGTTCTTC. Translated: CASSTARPLFYNEQFF.

Regarding this clonotype: A junction end diverges from the germline sequence, so it may reflect a read error. The chain recombines TRBV7-7 with TRBJ2-3, with TRBD2 matching 8 bases. Germline CDR1 and CDR2: SSHAT and FNYEAQ (reference sequence). This CDR3 has 15 residues. CDR3 sequence (DNA): TGTGCTAGCAGCACGGGGGGGGCTAGCACAGATACGCAGTATTTT. As protein: CASSTGGASTDTQYF.

This clonotype was detected many times. The CDR3 sequence is CATKTGNTEAFF. DNA of the CDR3: TGCGCCACCAAAACAGGGAACACTGAAGCTTTCTTT. The V gene is TRBV5-1, the J gene TRBJ1-1; D perhaps matches TRBD1 (5 bases). The CDR3 loop spans 12 amino acids. Between the trimmed V and J ends, which lost 9 bases and 1 base, there was a span of 10 bases. Germline V gene data show CDR1 as SGHRS and CDR2 as YFSETQ.

This clonotype has just a few counts. The rearrangement links TRBV27 to TRBJ2-7; D unclear. This CDR3 has 13 residues. The ends were cut back, 8 bases at V and 0 bases at J, with 11 bases in the middle. CDR1 is MNHEY, CDR2 SMNVEV, per germline (reference sequence). The CDR3 reads CASGISGSYEQYF. For the CDR3, the DNA is TGTGCCAGCGGCATTTCGGGCTCCTACGAGCAGTACTTC.

Turning to this clonotype: A much larger clone differs by one base, so this may be a read error. This chain uses TRBV10-3 with TRBJ1-1; no firm D call. The CDR3 loop spans 17 amino acids. The germline gives CDR1 ENHRY, CDR2 SYGVKD. The CDR3 DNA follows: TGTGCCAGCAGTGAGTCTCGAGACACAAGCCCGAACACTGAAGCTTTCTTT. Translation: CASSESRDTSPNTEAFF.